This TCR beta chain was captured in a study of T cells in Graves' hyperthyroidism and ophthalmopathy. Findings and limits, study-wide: Blood also held most thyroid clonotypes expanded beyond 0.001. Ophthalmopathy was model-predicted a median around 6.1 months pre-onset.

This clonotype was found many times. The antigen remains undetermined. RNA transcripts gave rise to amplified TCR beta CDR3 regions. When the TCR CDR3 underwent first-round RT-PCR, the HTBI primer set was used. TCRdb analysed the multiplex PCR reads with MiXCR anew, one entry per CDR3 protein. The sample lists under 200,000 distinct CDR3 sequences, 9.4% seen once, with roughly a fifth in the top ten. Trimming took 5 bases from V and 3 from J, leaving 13 bases between them. There are 15 residues in the CDR3. Germline V CDR1 and CDR2: MNHEY, SVGEGT. Diagnoses were made from clinical symptoms, serum measures (thyroxine and TRAb), thyroid ultrasound and orbital computed tomography. Blood was obtained at the first hyperthyroidism diagnosis, which preceded any ophthalmopathy symptoms.

The rearrangement joins TRBV6-2 or TRBV6-3 to TRBJ2-2; D gene ambiguous. This TCR derives from a woman aged 18-29 years with Graves' hyperthyroidism that later progressed to Graves' ophthalmopathy. Sequencing was done on a sample of blood. The CDR3 sequence is CASSLPAEYTGELFF. Written as DNA, the CDR3 is TGTGCCAGCAGTCTCCCCGCCGAGTACACCGGGGAGCTGTTTTTT.